The 20 T cell receptor beta chains listed next were all sequenced from one sample in a study of CD4 T cells in relation to SARS-CoV-2 and coronaviruses. TCRdb's copy holds only in-frame clones and misses some; the assay was immunoSEQ multiplex PCR. The repertoire holds around 35,000 clones, with approximately 83% as singletons. The specimen was memory CD4+ T cells from PBMCs. Every receptor here comes from an adult with COVID-19.

This clone turned up a few times. The gene calls are TRBV6-2 or TRBV6-3 and TRBJ2-7; TRBD2 aligns across 7 bases. Germline values: CDR1 MNHEY, CDR2 SVGEGT. J was trimmed by 3 bases and V by 0 bases; bases with no gene match: 5. The CDR3 spans 15 residues. The CDR3 sequence is CASSYSIRGGYEQYF. CDR3 DNA sequence: TGTGCCAGCAGTTACTCGATTCGCGGGGGCTACGAGCAGTACTTC.

In its sample, this clone was seen a few times. The rearrangement links TRBV13 to TRBJ2-7, with D perhaps given as TRBD1 or TRBD2 (7 bases each). This CDR3 is built from 18 residues. Germline V gene lookup returns CDR1 PRHDT and CDR2 FYEKMQ (reference sequence). V was trimmed by 5 bases and J by 5 bases, leaving 28 bases between them. CDR3 nucleotides: TGTGCCAGCAGCCCAAGGGGGAGGGGGAGACAGGGTCGGAACGAGCAGTACTTC. It encodes CASSPRGRGRQGRNEQYF.

This chain joins TRBV3-1 (or the pseudogene TRBV3-2) and TRBJ1-4, with D possibly TRBD1 on 6 matching bases. The CDR3 contains 12 residues. V shed 1 base and J shed 13 bases, with 10 bases lying between them. Germline V gene lookup returns CDR1 LGHDT and CDR2 YNNKEL (reference sequence). The CDR3 DNA is TGTGCCAGCAGCCAAGTTGCAGGGGTACTGTTTTTT. Encoded protein: CASSQVAGVLFF.

The chain combines TRBV30 with TRBJ2-3, with 8 bases aligning to TRBD2. The CDR3 loop spans 15 amino acids. J gave up 7 bases and V 0 bases, and 9 bases lay outside the gene matches. Per the germline V gene, CDR1 is GTSNPN and CDR2 is SVGIG (reference sequence). CDR3 in DNA: TGTGCCTGGAGTGTACTGGAGCGGGAGCTAAATACGCAGTATTTT. Protein sequence: CAWSVLERELNTQYF.

V usage is TRBV28 and J usage is TRBJ1-2, with 7 positions matching TRBD1. The trim removed 5 bases at V and 8 bases at J, leaving 8 bases unmatched. There are 13 residues in the CDR3. Germline CDR1 MDHEN, CDR2 SYDVKM. The CDR3 nucleotides are TGTGCCAGCAGTACTACAGGGGATGGAGGCTACACCTTC. It encodes CASSTTGDGGYTF.

The chain uses TRBV9 and TRBJ2-3, with D perhaps matching TRBD2 (5 bases). Germline CDR1 SGDLS, CDR2 YYNGEE. This CDR3 region has 13 residues. V lost 3 bases and J lost 4, with 9 bases in between. CDR3 coding DNA: TGTGCCAGCAGCGCCCCAGCGGCAGATACGCAGTATTTT. Protein sequence: CASSAPAADTQYF.

The rearrangement links TRBV23-1 to TRBJ2-7, with D perhaps being TRBD1 or TRBD2 (6 bases each). TRBV23-1 is an open reading frame whose function is uncertain. This CDR3 region has 16 residues. V lost 0 bases to trimming and J lost 4 bases, with 16 bases between them. The CDR3 loop reads CASSQSGVGGLYEQYF. The CDR3 DNA reads TGCGCCAGCAGTCAATCGGGGGTGGGGGGCTTATACGAGCAGTACTTC.

The chain employs TRBV2 and TRBJ2-7, with a possible D match to TRBD1 (5 bases). The CDR3 is made up of 14 amino acids. V lost 6 bases and J 2 bases, leaving 14 bases between the germline ends. CDR1 and CDR2 from the germline V gene are SNHLY and FYNNEI. CDR3 DNA sequence: TGTGCCAGCAGCCCAGACAGCCTAACCTACGAGCAGTACTTC. Its protein product is CASSPDSLTYEQYF.

The chain uses TRBV7-2 and TRBJ2-1, with 8 bases lining up with TRBD2. V shed 1 base, J shed 1 base, and the junction held 3 bases outside the gene matches. The CDR3 consists of 16 residues. Germline CDR1 and CDR2: SGHTA and FQGNSA. The CDR3 DNA follows: TGTGCCAGCAGCTTAGGATCGGGAGGGTCCTACAATGAGCAGTTCTTC. Translated: CASSLGSGGSYNEQFF.

The rearrangement uses TRBV19 and TRBJ2-1; 11 nucleotides match TRBD2. Germline CDR1 reads LNHDA; CDR2 reads SQIVND (reference sequence). The V and J ends lost 6 bases and 6 bases, in that order; junction bases with no gene match: 7. This CDR3 is built from 15 residues. CDR3 nucleotide sequence: TGTGCCAGTAGCAAACTAGCGGGAGAAGGCAATGAGCAGTTCTTC. It encodes CASSKLAGEGNEQFF.

The chain links TRBV27 to TRBJ2-2, with D maybe TRBD1 (5 bases). The CDR3 is 14 residues long. Germline-derived CDR1 and CDR2 are MNHEY and SMNVEV (reference sequence). V shed 4 bases and J shed 4 bases, with 10 bases lying between them. This chain's CDR3 is CASSWIGATGELFF. The CDR3 bases are TGTGCCAGCAGTTGGATAGGGGCCACCGGGGAGCTGTTTTTT.

The chain uses TRBV18 and TRBJ2-7, with no clear D. Germline V gene data show CDR1 as KGHSH and CDR2 as LQKENI. The CDR3 contains 12 residues. V lost 5 bases to trimming and J lost 4 bases, with 9 bases between them. CDR3 amino acids: CASSAAWYEQYF. The CDR3 nucleotides are TGTGCCAGCTCAGCCGCTTGGTACGAGCAGTACTTC. Looking up the rest from reference TRBV18 and TRBJ2-7 gives the full variable domain: NAGVMQNPRHLVRRRGQEARLRCSPMKGHSHVYWYRQLPEEGLKFMVYLQKENIIDESGMPKERFSAEFPKEGPSILRIQQVVRGDSAAYFCASSAAWYEQYFGPGTRLTVT.

Here the CDR3 DNA reads TGCGCCAGCAGCCAAGAAGGCGGGGTCGTTTACGCTGAAGCTTTCTTT. It translates to CASSQEGGVVYAEAFF. The V gene is TRBV4-1, the J gene TRBJ1-1, with D unresolved. V lost 0 bases and J 6 bases, leaving 17 bases between the germline ends. Germline CDR1 and CDR2: MGHRA and YSYEKL. This CDR3 has 16 residues.

The rearrangement links TRBV9 to TRBJ2-7, with 9 positions matching TRBD1. After removal of 0 bases from V and 6 bases from J, the junction contained 16 bases not matched to a gene. CDR1 is SGDLS, CDR2 YYNGEE, per germline. There are 18 residues in the CDR3. The CDR3 here is CASSVAFSDRGDRVEQYF. CDR3 DNA: TGTGCCAGCAGCGTAGCTTTTTCAGACCGGGGGGACAGGGTCGAGCAGTACTTC.

J is TRBJ1-4 and V is TRBV5-1; 7 nucleotides align to TRBD1. The CDR3 has 15 residues. V lost 2 bases and J lost 3; bases outside the gene matches: 4. CDR1 and CDR2 (germline): SGHRS, YFSETQ. The CDR3 reads CASSLSGTANEKLFF. The DNA for the CDR3 is TGCGCCAGCAGCTTATCCGGGACAGCTAATGAAAAACTGTTTTTT. The full variable domain, completed using reference TRBV5-1 and TRBJ1-4, is KAGVTQTPRYLIKTRGQQVTLSCSPISGHRSVSWYQQTPGQGLQFLFEYFSETQRNKGNFPGRFSGRQFSNSRSEMNVSTLELGDSALYLCASSLSGTANEKLFFGSGTQLSVL.

The chain couples TRBV2 to TRBJ2-5, with 15 bases lining up with TRBD2. V dropped 6 bases and J dropped 6; count of bases not matched to a gene: 14. Germline V gene data show CDR1 as SNHLY and CDR2 as FYNNEI. This CDR3 region has 18 residues. In DNA form, the CDR3 reads TGTGCCAGCAGGTTAGCCCCCGGACTAGCGGGAGGGCCGCAGACCCAGTACTTC. Translation: CASRLAPGLAGGPQTQYF.

The chain has TRBV18 and TRBJ2-5; perhaps TRBD1 as D (5 bases). This CDR3 is built from 14 residues. The V and J ends lost 0 bases and 3 bases respectively, with 8 bases between them. Germline V CDR1 and CDR2: KGHSH, LQKENI. The CDR3 is CASSPPQVKETQYF. The CDR3 DNA sequence: TGTGCCAGCTCACCACCACAGGTTAAAGAGACCCAGTACTTC.

The rearrangement links TRBV12-3 or TRBV12-4 to TRBJ2-5, with D tentatively TRBD2 (6 bases). The germline V and J ends were trimmed by 3 bases and 3 bases, with 8 bases remaining between them. The CDR3 length is 13 residues. In DNA form, the CDR3 reads TGTGCCAGCAGTTTTCAGCGGGAAGAGACCCAGTACTTC. It yields the protein CASSFQREETQYF.

The chain has TRBV7-9 and TRBJ1-2, with 7 bases aligning to TRBD1. Per germline, CDR1 SEHNR and CDR2 FQNEAQ (reference sequence). CDR3 length: 14 amino acids. J lost 3 bases, V lost 8 bases, and 9 bases had no gene match. CDR3 amino acids: CASREAQGDYGYTF. The CDR3 DNA reads as TGTGCCAGCCGAGAGGCTCAGGGGGACTATGGCTACACCTTC.

In DNA form, the CDR3 reads TGTGCCAGCGCCTTCGGAATAGGGAAGGGGGCCAAAAACATTCAGTACTTC. Protein product: CASAFGIGKGAKNIQYF. This rearrangement joins TRBV9 to TRBJ2-4, with D possibly TRBD1 on 5 matching bases. The CDR3 totals 17 residues. CDR1 and CDR2 from the germline V gene are SGDLS and YYNGEE. V dropped 7 bases and J dropped 1 base, with 21 bases sitting between them.